These 32 T cell receptor beta chains came from one sample sequenced in a study of T cell responses to AZD1222 COVID-19 vaccine. Libraries were prepared by immunoSEQ multiplex PCR; TCRdb keeps only in-frame clonotypes and omits some of them. In the table there are tens of thousands of clones, under 90% of which are singletons. Sequences were derived from peripheral blood, sampled 28 days after the second AZD1222 dose. All receptors come from an adult who received the AZD1222 COVID-19 vaccine.

This chain joins TRBV7-9 and TRBJ1-1; no clear D. In germline, CDR1 is SEHNR, CDR2 FQNEAQ (reference sequence). V lost 10 bases and J lost 0, with 12 bases in between. This CDR3 is built from 13 residues. The CDR3 region has the DNA TGTGCCAAATCAAGCCTTATGAACACTGAAGCTTTCTTT. Its protein product is CAKSSLMNTEAFF.

The rearrangement links TRBV13 to TRBJ1-1, with 8 nucleotides matching TRBD1. The junction had 6 bases not matched to a gene; V was cut back by 4 bases and J by 2 bases. The CDR3 contains 15 residues. Germline V gives CDR1 PRHDT, CDR2 FYEKMQ (reference sequence). The DNA for the CDR3 is TGTGCCAGCAGCTATGTGACAGGGGCTAACACTGAAGCTTTCTTT. Its translation: CASSYVTGANTEAFF.

This chain uses TRBV2 with TRBJ2-7; perhaps TRBD2 as D (5 bases). V lost 6 bases to trimming and J lost 3 bases, with 9 bases between them. The CDR3 extends over 12 amino acids. Germline V gene lookup returns CDR1 SNHLY and CDR2 FYNNEI. CDR3 DNA sequence: TGTGCCAGCAGGGCCCGGGACTACGAGCAGTACTTC. It encodes CASRARDYEQYF.

The chain combines TRBV9 with TRBJ1-2; 7 positions match TRBD1. This CDR3 comprises 13 residues. CDR1 and CDR2 from the germline V gene are SGDLS and YYNGEE. The junction had 6 bases not matched to a gene; V was cut back by 5 bases and J by 5 bases. The CDR3 sequence: CASRLQGYYGYTF. The CDR3 DNA is TGTGCCAGCAGGTTACAGGGGTATTATGGCTACACCTTC.

J is TRBJ1-2 and V is TRBV10-3; D is possibly TRBD1 (5 bases). Germline values: CDR1 ENHRY, CDR2 SYGVKD. V shed 6 bases and J shed 2 bases, with 13 bases lying between them. The CDR3 is 14 amino acids. The CDR3 is CAISRDWGNYGYTF. DNA for the CDR3: TGTGCCATCAGCCGGGATTGGGGGAACTATGGCTACACCTTC.

The rearrangement links TRBV25-1 to TRBJ2-4; possible D gene TRBD2, 5 bases. The germline V and J ends were trimmed by 3 bases and 10 bases, with 13 bases remaining between them. Germline V gene sequence: CDR1 MGHDK, CDR2 SYGVNS. This CDR3 has 13 residues. Here the CDR3 reads CASSDYSGIIQYF. The CDR3 nucleotides are TGTGCCAGCAGTGACTATTCGGGGATAATTCAGTACTTC.

V gene TRBV10-3 combines with J gene TRBJ2-3; D not certain. V was shortened by 3 bases and J by 0 bases, with 7 bases between the two germline ends. The CDR3 sequence is 14 residues long. Per germline, CDR1 ENHRY and CDR2 SYGVKD. This CDR3 reads CAISESPSTDTQYF. CDR3 nucleotide sequence: TGTGCCATCAGTGAAAGTCCTAGCACAGATACGCAGTATTTT.

This chain uses TRBV7-9 with TRBJ2-5, with D perhaps matching TRBD2 (5 bases). Germline V gives CDR1 SEHNR, CDR2 FQNEAQ (reference sequence). The CDR3 length is 14 residues. V was pared by 3 bases and J by 5 bases, with 13 bases between. Here the CDR3 reads CASSFTSVGETQYF. In DNA, the CDR3 is TGTGCCAGCAGCTTTACTAGTGTGGGTGAGACCCAGTACTTC. The full variable domain, completed using reference TRBV7-9 and TRBJ2-5, is DTGVSQNPRHKITKRGQNVTFRCDPISEHNRLYWYRQTLGQGPEFLTYFQNEAQLEKSRLLSDRFSAERPKGSFSTLEIQRTEQGDSAMYLCASSFTSVGETQYFGPGTRLLVL.

The chain links TRBV5-6 to TRBJ2-7, with 8 positions matching TRBD1. The V segment lost 2 bases and the J segment 3 bases; nucleotides outside the gene matches: 10. This CDR3 contains 16 residues. Looked up from germline, CDR1 is SGHDT and CDR2 is YYEEEE. CDR3 DNA sequence: TGTGCCAGCAGCTTCGACGGACAGGGCAACGACTACGAGCAGTACTTC. Translation gives CASSFDGQGNDYEQYF.

The J gene is TRBJ2-3, the V gene TRBV4-1; D ambiguous. CDR3 length: 16 amino acids. Germline CDR1 and CDR2: MGHRA and YSYEKL. V was clipped by 7 bases and J by 2 bases, with 19 bases between them. CDR3 sequence: CASTPRIIPFTDTQYF. The CDR3 DNA reads as TGCGCCAGCACCCCTCGGATAATACCATTCACAGATACGCAGTATTTT.

V gene TRBV6-5 combines with J gene TRBJ2-7; the D gene is possibly TRBD1 (6 bases). The CDR3 is 14 residues long. Trimming cost V 2 bases and J 0 bases, with 8 bases left between them. Per germline, CDR1 MNHEY and CDR2 SVGAGI. CDR3 protein: CASSYGTHSYEQYF. CDR3 coding DNA: TGTGCCAGCAGTTACGGGACACACTCCTACGAGCAGTACTTC.

The CDR3 is CASSDQGQSQPQHF. CDR3 coding DNA: TGTGCCAGCAGTGATCAGGGACAGTCTCAGCCCCAGCATTTT. The chain recombines TRBV2 with TRBJ1-5; 7 nucleotides align to TRBD1. This CDR3 contains 14 residues. J lost 6 bases, V lost 3 bases, and 5 bases had no gene match. CDR1 SNHLY and CDR2 FYNNEI come from the germline V gene. The complete variable domain, with remaining parts taken from reference TRBV2 and TRBJ1-5, reads EPEVTQTPSHQVTQMGQEVILRCVPISNHLYFYWYRQILGQKVEFLVSFYNNEISEKSEIFDDQFSVERPDGSNFTLKIRSTKLEDSAMYFCASSDQGQSQPQHFGDGTRLSIL.

The V and J genes are TRBV3-1 (or the pseudogene TRBV3-2) and TRBJ1-2; weak D call: TRBD1 (5 bases). Trimming shortened V by 0 bases and J by 12 bases, and 11 bases separated the two germline ends. This CDR3 contains 12 residues. Germline CDR1 is LGHDT and CDR2 is YNNKEL (reference sequence). The DNA for the CDR3 is TGTGCCAGCAGCCAAGATAGGGGAGATCACACCTTC. Translating it yields CASSQDRGDHTF.

This clone was recorded a few times. The V and J genes are TRBV5-1 and TRBJ2-7; D not resolved. Trimming shortened V by 5 bases and J by 0 bases, and 12 bases separated the two germline ends. Looked up from germline, CDR1 is SGHRS and CDR2 is YFSETQ. The CDR3 is 14 residues long. The DNA of the CDR3 is TGCGCCAGCAGTGTGACACCTAGCTCCTACGAGCAGTACTTC. Protein product: CASSVTPSSYEQYF.

This chain joins TRBV9 and TRBJ1-3; no clear D gene. Germline V lookup: CDR1 SGDLS, CDR2 YYNGEE. Trimming left V 0 bases short and J 10 bases short, with 20 bases between. The CDR3 is 16 residues long. The CDR3 DNA is TGTGCCAGCAGCGTAGAGGCCCCATCCTCGGCACGGACCATATATTTT. Protein sequence: CASSVEAPSSARTIYF.

The chain recombines TRBV28 with TRBJ1-1, with D possibly matching TRBD1 (6 bases). V was shortened by 2 bases and J by 3 bases, with 13 bases between the two germline ends. This CDR3 has 15 residues. Germline CDR1 and CDR2: MDHEN and SYDVKM. This CDR3 is CASSLAAGAHTEAFF. The CDR3 coding sequence is TGTGCCAGCAGTTTAGCGGCAGGGGCGCACACTGAAGCTTTCTTT.

The V and J genes are TRBV7-9 and TRBJ1-1, with D perhaps TRBD1 (5 bases). V lost 5 bases and J lost 2, with 9 bases in between. The CDR3 is made up of 13 amino acids. CDR1 is SEHNR, CDR2 FQNEAQ, per germline (reference sequence). CDR3 sequence (DNA): TGTGCCAGCAGCCAAGACAGAAACACTGAAGCTTTCTTT. Protein product: CASSQDRNTEAFF.

The chain links TRBV18 to TRBJ1-1; no reliable D call. Trimming cost V 2 bases and J 6 bases, with 10 bases left between them. Germline V gene sequence: CDR1 KGHSH, CDR2 LQKENI. This CDR3 has 13 residues. This CDR3 is CASSPATMPEAFF. CDR3 nucleotides: TGTGCCAGCTCACCAGCGACAATGCCTGAAGCTTTCTTT. The full variable domain, with the rest looked up from reference TRBV18 and TRBJ1-1, is NAGVMQNPRHLVRRRGQEARLRCSPMKGHSHVYWYRQLPEEGLKFMVYLQKENIIDESGMPKERFSAEFPKEGPSILRIQQVVRGDSAAYFCASSPATMPEAFFGQGTRLTVV.

The rearrangement links TRBV28 to TRBJ1-1; 9 bases match TRBD1. The CDR3 is 15 amino acids. V gave up 5 bases and J gave up 5 bases; unmatched junction bases: 9. CDR1 is MDHEN, CDR2 SYDVKM, per germline. CDR3 residues: CASSPPGQGVTEAFF. The CDR3 coding sequence is TGTGCCAGCAGTCCACCGGGACAGGGTGTTACTGAAGCTTTCTTT.

The chain couples TRBV7-2 to TRBJ2-7; D is ambiguous. This CDR3 region has 14 residues. Trimming removed 2 bases at V and 3 bases at J, with 11 bases between. The germline V gene encodes CDR1 SGHTA and CDR2 FQGNSA. DNA for the CDR3: TGTGCCAGCAGCTTAAATCGGCAGGTCTACGAGCAGTACTTC. Amino acids: CASSLNRQVYEQYF.

This chain joins TRBV9 and TRBJ1-4; weak D call: TRBD1 (6 bases). Trimming removed 0 bases from V and 5 bases from J, with 14 bases in between. The germline V gene has CDR1 SGDLS and CDR2 YYNGEE. The CDR3 consists of 16 residues. CDR3 DNA: TGTGCCAGCAGCGTAGCTAATGGGGGCTGGAATGAAAAACTGTTTTTT. Encoded protein: CASSVANGGWNEKLFF.

This clone was detected only once. CDR3 protein: CSVEPTGRRLNNEQFF. The CDR3 DNA is TGCAGCGTAGAACCGACAGGAAGGCGGCTTAACAATGAGCAGTTCTTC. The chain is built from TRBV29-1 and TRBJ2-1; maybe TRBD1 (6 bases). The CDR3 runs 16 residues. Germline assignment: CDR1 SQVTM and CDR2 ANQGSEA. Trimming cost V 6 bases and J 5 bases, with 23 bases left between them.

The V gene is TRBV27, the J gene TRBJ1-1; D unresolved. The length of the CDR3 is 15 residues. V dropped 5 bases and J dropped 2 bases, with 15 bases sitting between them. Germline assignment: CDR1 MNHEY and CDR2 SMNVEV (reference sequence). The CDR3 loop reads CASSNTFTGNTEAFF. CDR3 sequence (DNA): TGTGCCAGCAGTAATACGTTCACCGGTAACACTGAAGCTTTCTTT.

Here the CDR3 DNA reads TGTGCCAGCAGCTTTCGGGTTCAAGAGACCCAGTACTTC. As protein: CASSFRVQETQYF. The rearrangement links TRBV7-6 to TRBJ2-5; D is ambiguous. CDR1 SGHVS and CDR2 FNYEAQ come from the germline V gene. Deletions cut 3 bases from V and 2 bases from J, with 7 bases between. The CDR3 is 13 residues long.

The sample holds one count of this clone. V and J are TRBV5-4 and TRBJ1-4; 8 bases agree with TRBD1. Germline lookup yields CDR1 SGHNT and CDR2 YYREEE (reference sequence). V shed 6 bases and J 5 bases; nucleotides not matched to a gene: 6. This CDR3 comprises 14 residues. The DNA of the CDR3 is TGTGCCAGCAACCCTGACAGGGGCAATGAAAAACTGTTTTTT. Translating it yields CASNPDRGNEKLFF.

In DNA, the CDR3 is TGTGCCAGCAGCTTGTTCGGGAACACCTACGAGCAGTACTTC. This encodes CASSLFGNTYEQYF. The rearrangement uses TRBV7-2 and TRBJ2-7; the D gene is possibly TRBD2 (5 bases). CDR3 length: 14 residues. V lost 3 bases, J lost 2 bases, and 11 bases lay in between. Germline V CDR1 and CDR2: SGHTA, FQGNSA.

The J gene is TRBJ2-7, the V gene TRBV7-7, with 9 bases fitting TRBD1. The CDR3 sequence is 13 residues long. Germline values: CDR1 SSHAT, CDR2 FNYEAQ (reference sequence). Losses at the gene ends were 5 bases for V and 3 bases for J; bases not matched to a gene: 2. As DNA, the CDR3 is TGTGCCAGCAGCAAGGGACAGGGCTACGAGCAGTACTTC. Protein product: CASSKGQGYEQYF.

The chain uses TRBV6-6 and TRBJ1-2; D gene ambiguous. Germline lookup yields CDR1 MNHNY and CDR2 SVGAGI (reference sequence). The CDR3 is 13 amino acids. V lost 2 bases and J lost 2, with 6 bases in between. CDR3 residues: CASSYVDNYGYTF. The CDR3 DNA reads TGTGCCAGCAGTTACGTAGACAACTATGGCTACACCTTC.

The rearrangement joins TRBV4-1 to TRBJ1-2, with D possibly matching TRBD1 (5 bases). The V end lost 5 bases, the J end lost 0 bases, and 16 bases lay between the germline ends. CDR3 length equals 16 residues. Germline CDR1 reads MGHRA; CDR2 reads YSYEKL. CDR3 coding DNA: TGCGCCAGCAGCGGCTCCGGGACCGCCGCTAACTATGGCTACACCTTC. Residues: CASSGSGTAANYGYTF.

As to this clone: One end of the junction fails to match germline, which may point to a read error. V usage is TRBV9 and J usage is TRBJ1-1; tentative D call: TRBD1 (6 bases). The germline gives CDR1 SGDLS, CDR2 YYNGEE. The CDR3 totals 11 residues. The chain's CDR3 is CASSVGQEVSF. Here the CDR3 DNA reads TGTGCCAGCAGCGTAGGACAGGAGGTGTCTTTT.

This clone was detected a few times. The CDR3 DNA is TGTGCCAGCAGGAAAAGCGGGGGGCTTTACAATGAGCAGTTCTTC. This encodes CASRKSGGLYNEQFF. This chain uses TRBV2 with TRBJ2-1, with 9 bases identical to TRBD2. V lost 6 bases and J lost 4; bases outside the gene matches: 7. This CDR3 contains 15 residues. Germline V CDR1 and CDR2: SNHLY, FYNNEI.

The chain combines TRBV30 with TRBJ1-1; 10 nucleotides line up with TRBD1. The germline gives CDR1 GTSNPN, CDR2 SVGIG (reference sequence). Trimming at V came to 2 bases and at J to 3 bases, leaving 18 bases not matched to a gene. This CDR3 spans 19 amino acids. This CDR3 reads CAWSRFADRGKFRDTEAFF. The CDR3 DNA sequence: TGTGCCTGGAGTCGTTTCGCGGACAGGGGGAAATTTAGGGACACTGAAGCTTTCTTT.